This T cell receptor (beta chain) was retrieved from a study of T-cell reconstitution after alpha-beta-depleted transplantation in children. Study-wide findings and caveats: The study traced high day-60 TCRbeta diversity in some patients to surviving recipient T cells and thymic progenitors. Newly generated T cells supplied most T-cell counts and diversity one year post-transplant.

A TCRbeta library incorporating unique molecular identifiers was prepared. Each CDR3 protein gets one entry after TCRdb re-called the PCR reads with MiXCR. The profile covers 150,000 to 250,000 distinct CDR3 sequences, with roughly 6.5% appearing a single time and around 4.1% taken by the ten largest. This clonotype was observed many times. The antigen is undetermined. Trimming cost V 1 base and J 2 bases, with 17 bases left between them. CDR1 SGDLS and CDR2 YYNGEE come from the germline V gene. This CDR3 contains 17 residues. This clonotype was obtained from a girl under three years old with combined immunodeficiency, due to receive a stem cell transplant. The V call is TRBV9, the J call TRBJ2-3, with D perhaps TRBD2 (6 bases). Source: PBMCs, taken before TCRalphabeta/CD19-depleted stem cell transplant. The CDR3 sequence: CASSVRDGSALTDTQYF. CDR3 in DNA: TGTGCCAGCAGCGTAAGGGACGGGAGCGCCCTCACAGATACGCAGTATTTT.